Below, 28 T cell receptor beta chains from the same sample are listed, as sequenced in a study of shared clonotypes between healthy human individuals. Only in-frame clones appear in the TCRdb table, and some are missing; sequencing was by immunoSEQ multiplex PCR. The sample records roughly 2.6 million clones, about 92% being singletons. Source material: naive CD4+ T cells sorted from blood. Sample subset: CD45RA+ positively selected. These receptors all come from a man in his late teens or twenties in good health.

About this clone itself: This same CDR3 is encoded by further DNA sequences in the sample. The V call is TRBV29-1, the J call TRBJ2-1; 7 nucleotides align to TRBD2. Germline CDR1 and CDR2: SQVTM and ANQGSEA. The CDR3 covers 12 residues. V dropped 6 bases and J dropped 4; count of bases not matched to a gene: 3. The CDR3 loop is CSVSSGYNEQFF. The CDR3 bases are TGCAGCGTGTCTAGCGGTTACAATGAGCAGTTCTTC.

The chain recombines TRBV10-3 with TRBJ2-7; D might be TRBD1 (6 bases). This CDR3 region has 14 residues. The germline V and J ends were trimmed by 2 bases and 5 bases, with 13 bases remaining between them. Germline CDR1 reads ENHRY; CDR2 reads SYGVKD. CDR3 in amino acids: CAISERDIGNEQYF. DNA of the CDR3: TGTGCCATCAGTGAGCGGGACATAGGCAACGAGCAGTACTTC.

This clone was counted once. V usage is TRBV28 and J usage is TRBJ2-3; D might be TRBD1 or TRBD2, each matching 6 bases. The CDR3 sequence is 15 residues long. Germline-derived CDR1 and CDR2 are MDHEN and SYDVKM. Trimming left V 7 bases short and J 1 base short, with 15 bases between. CDR3 sequence (DNA): TGTGCCAGCATGCCGGGGGCAAAGGGCACAGATACGCAGTATTTT. Translating it yields CASMPGAKGTDTQYF.

V gene TRBV5-1 combines with J gene TRBJ2-1; TRBD2 aligns across 14 bases. Germline V gene data show CDR1 as SGHRS and CDR2 as YFSETQ. This CDR3 is built from 18 residues. The junction had 8 bases not matched to a gene; V was cut back by 0 bases and J by 6 bases. The chain's CDR3 is CASSLAGTSGSFGNEQFF. Here the CDR3 DNA reads TGCGCCAGCAGCTTGGCCGGGACTAGCGGGAGCTTTGGCAATGAGCAGTTCTTC. The full variable domain, its missing parts supplied by reference TRBV5-1 and TRBJ2-1, is KAGVTQTPRYLIKTRGQQVTLSCSPISGHRSVSWYQQTPGQGLQFLFEYFSETQRNKGNFPGRFSGRQFSNSRSEMNVSTLELGDSALYLCASSLAGTSGSFGNEQFFGPGTRLTVL.

As to this clone: The same CDR3 also results from other DNA sequences found in this sample. This chain uses TRBV5-1 with TRBJ1-3; 7 bases match TRBD1. There are 14 residues in the CDR3. CDR1 SGHRS and CDR2 YFSETQ come from the germline V gene. Trimming at V came to 3 bases and at J to 2 bases, leaving 2 bases not matched to a gene. The chain's CDR3 is CASSSGGTGNTIYF. Here the CDR3 DNA reads TGCGCCAGCAGCTCAGGGGGTACTGGAAACACCATATATTTT.

The chain carries TRBV11-2 and TRBJ1-6; 10 nucleotides align to TRBD1. The V gene end was trimmed by 5 bases and the J gene end by 8 bases; junction bases not matched to a gene: 6. Germline V gene data show CDR1 as SGHAT and CDR2 as FQNNGV. This CDR3 contains 15 residues. The CDR3 loop is CASSRTGGMDSPLHF. The CDR3 DNA sequence: TGTGCCAGCAGCCGGACAGGGGGTATGGATTCACCCCTCCACTTT.

The rearrangement joins TRBV7-2 to TRBJ2-7; D not resolved. CDR1 and CDR2 (germline): SGHTA, FQGNSA. The ends were cut back, 1 base at V and 6 bases at J, with 10 bases in the middle. The CDR3 extends over 13 amino acids. Written as DNA, the CDR3 is TGTGCCAGCAGCTTAGACGTGGGCCTCGAGCAGTACTTC. This encodes CASSLDVGLEQYF.

The V gene is TRBV27, the J gene TRBJ1-1; tentatively, D is TRBD1 (5 bases). In germline, CDR1 is MNHEY, CDR2 SMNVEV (reference sequence). V was pared by 3 bases and J by 1 base, with 12 bases between. CDR3 length: 15 amino acids. CDR3 nucleotides: TGTGCCAGCAGTTTCGCGGGACGTCAGAACACTGAAGCTTTCTTT. Protein: CASSFAGRQNTEAFF.

The chain has TRBV10-3 and TRBJ2-7; D gene unclear. CDR3 size: 13 residues. Trimming cost V 0 bases and J 6 bases, with 9 bases left between them. CDR1 ENHRY and CDR2 SYGVKD come from the germline V gene. CDR3 sequence (DNA): TGTGCCATCAGTGAGTCGCTATTTGGCGAGCAGTACTTC. The encoded protein is CAISESLFGEQYF.

The chain recombines TRBV19 with TRBJ2-5; D may match TRBD1 or TRBD2 (5 bases each). CDR3 size: 17 residues. The germline gives CDR1 LNHDA, CDR2 SQIVND (reference sequence). Trimming shortened V by 5 bases and J by 2 bases, and 21 bases separated the two germline ends. CDR3 sequence (DNA): TGTGCCAGTAGTCCCAGGGAGTCATGGGGCAGTCAAGAGACCCAGTACTTC. This codes for CASSPRESWGSQETQYF.

The chain carries TRBV27 and TRBJ1-1; the D gene is possibly TRBD1 (5 bases). CDR1 MNHEY and CDR2 SMNVEV come from the germline V gene (reference sequence). The CDR3 is 14 residues long. Trimming took 3 bases from V and 1 from J, leaving 9 bases between them. CDR3 DNA: TGTGCCAGCAGTTTTTCGGGGACGAACACTGAAGCTTTCTTT. Its protein product is CASSFSGTNTEAFF.

The V and J genes are TRBV15 and TRBJ1-1; no firm D call. V lost 1 base and J lost 1, with 16 bases in between. CDR1 is LNHNV, CDR2 YYDKDF, per germline (reference sequence). The CDR3 is 17 residues long. In nucleotides, the CDR3 is TGTGCCACCAGCAGAGCTAGCCCTTACTGGGGGAACACTGAAGCTTTCTTT. It specifies CATSRASPYWGNTEAFF.

A remark on this clone: Other nucleotide sequences from this sample produce the same CDR3. The rearrangement uses TRBV28 and TRBJ1-2; a possible D gene is TRBD1 (5 bases). The V end was cut by 5 bases, the J end by 8 bases, with 9 bases between. Germline CDR1 and CDR2: MDHEN and SYDVKM. The CDR3 consists of 11 residues. DNA of the CDR3: TGTGCCAGCAGTGGGGCAGGGGGCTACACCTTC. The encoded protein is CASSGAGGYTF.

The chain couples TRBV10-3 to TRBJ1-3; D is unresolved. This CDR3 comprises 12 residues. Trimming cost V 6 bases and J 8 bases, with 11 bases left between them. CDR1 is ENHRY, CDR2 SYGVKD, per germline. The CDR3 region has the DNA TGTGCCATCAGCTACGACGGTGACACCATATATTTT. Protein: CAISYDGDTIYF.

Note on this clone: Within the sample, other DNA sequences also encode this same CDR3. V and J are TRBV29-1 and TRBJ1-1, with D tentatively TRBD1 (5 bases). The germline V gene has CDR1 SQVTM and CDR2 ANQGSEA. This CDR3 region has 13 residues. The V and J ends lost 5 bases and 2 bases respectively, with 12 bases between them. The CDR3 DNA reads TGCAGCGTTAGGGGACGTTTAAACACTGAAGCTTTCTTT. This codes for CSVRGRLNTEAFF.

The chain has TRBV7-3 and TRBJ2-2; no definite D call. The CDR3 has 15 residues. The germline gives CDR1 SGHTA, CDR2 FQGTGA. V was trimmed by 2 bases and J by 3 bases, leaving 10 bases between them. CDR3 protein: CASSLGLGYTGELFF. The DNA of the CDR3 is TGTGCCAGCAGCTTAGGGTTAGGGTACACCGGGGAGCTGTTTTTT.

In its sample, this clone was seen once. V is TRBV10-2 and J is TRBJ2-7; tentatively, D is TRBD2 (6 bases). Trimming removed 3 bases at V and 0 bases at J, with 9 bases between. Germline V CDR1 and CDR2: WSHSY, SAAADI. The CDR3 has 14 residues. The chain's CDR3 is CASSDSGVSYEQYF. CDR3 sequence (DNA): TGCGCCAGCAGTGATTCGGGGGTCTCCTACGAGCAGTACTTC.

The chain employs TRBV27 and TRBJ2-4; tentative D call: TRBD2 (7 bases). The CDR3 is 17 residues long. The V end lost 6 bases, the J end lost 3 bases, and 21 bases lay between the germline ends. Germline CDR1 MNHEY, CDR2 SMNVEV (reference sequence). The CDR3 region is CASSPGGGGRGKNIQYF. CDR3 nucleotides: TGTGCCAGCAGCCCTGGAGGGGGGGGTCGCGGCAAAAACATTCAGTACTTC.

The J gene is TRBJ2-3, the V gene TRBV30; the match to TRBD2 covers 10 bases. Germline V gene lookup returns CDR1 GTSNPN and CDR2 SVGIG (reference sequence). The V and J ends lost 4 bases and 0 bases, in that order; junction bases with no gene match: 1. This CDR3 comprises 14 residues. Here the CDR3 reads CAWTTSGSTDTQYF. The CDR3 coding sequence is TGTGCCTGGACGACTAGCGGGAGCACAGATACGCAGTATTTT.

V usage is TRBV2 and J usage is TRBJ2-5; D gene unclear. The CDR3 loop spans 15 amino acids. Trimming took 3 bases from V and 2 from J, leaving 13 bases between them. Germline loops: CDR1 SNHLY, CDR2 FYNNEI. The CDR3 is CASSDWDTRQETQYF. For the CDR3, the DNA is TGTGCCAGCAGTGATTGGGATACGAGGCAAGAGACCCAGTACTTC. The whole variable domain, remainder taken from reference TRBV2 and TRBJ2-5, is EPEVTQTPSHQVTQMGQEVILRCVPISNHLYFYWYRQILGQKVEFLVSFYNNEISEKSEIFDDQFSVERPDGSNFTLKIRSTKLEDSAMYFCASSDWDTRQETQYFGPGTRLLVL.

The chain has TRBV5-1 and TRBJ1-2; 8 positions match TRBD1. The CDR3 sequence is 16 residues long. CDR1 is SGHRS and CDR2 is YFSETQ in the germline V gene. The trim removed 0 bases at V and 4 bases at J, leaving 8 bases unmatched. Here the CDR3 reads CASSLVGSGGGYGYTF. For the CDR3, the DNA is TGCGCCAGCAGCTTGGTAGGCTCAGGGGGCGGCTATGGCTACACCTTC.

This chain connects TRBV29-1 to TRBJ1-6; 7 nucleotides agree with TRBD1. This CDR3 comprises 13 residues. Germline CDR1 SQVTM, CDR2 ANQGSEA. Losses at the gene ends were 7 bases for V and 10 bases for J; bases not matched to a gene: 10. This chain's CDR3 is CSAAQGSGSPLHF. The CDR3 DNA reads as TGCAGCGCCGCACAGGGGAGCGGGTCACCCCTCCACTTT.

The CDR3 spells CASSERGGEEKLFF. CDR3 nucleotide sequence: TGTGCCAGCAGTGAAAGAGGTGGTGAGGAAAAACTGTTTTTT. The chain employs TRBV6-1 and TRBJ1-4, with D uncertain. Germline loops: CDR1 MNHNS, CDR2 SASEGT. This CDR3 comprises 14 residues. V lost 2 bases, J lost 8 bases, and 12 bases lay in between.

This rearrangement joins TRBV7-2 to TRBJ1-4; D is perhaps TRBD1 (5 bases). Germline CDR1 and CDR2: SGHTA and FQGNSA. V lost 2 bases, J lost 7 bases, and 14 bases lay in between. The CDR3 contains 15 residues. This CDR3 reads CASSLQGRGSEKLFF. As DNA, the CDR3 is TGTGCCAGCAGCTTACAAGGGAGGGGAAGTGAAAAACTGTTTTTT. The whole variable domain, remainder taken from reference TRBV7-2 and TRBJ1-4, is GAGVSQSPSNKVTEKGKDVELRCDPISGHTALYWYRQSLGQGLEFLIYFQGNSAPDKSGLPSDRFSAERTGGSVSTLTIQRTQQEDSAVYLCASSLQGRGSEKLFFGSGTQLSVL.

This chain connects TRBV27 to TRBJ2-1; D ambiguous. The V end was cut by 5 bases, the J end by 7 bases, with 9 bases between. There are 12 residues in the CDR3. Germline loops: CDR1 MNHEY, CDR2 SMNVEV (reference sequence). The DNA for the CDR3 is TGTGCCAGCAGTGCCTCTTTGAATGAGCAGTTCTTC. Amino acid sequence: CASSASLNEQFF.

V gene TRBV7-2 combines with J gene TRBJ2-4, with D maybe TRBD1 (5 bases). This CDR3 has 12 amino acids. V was shortened by 5 bases and J by 6 bases, with 8 bases between the two germline ends. CDR1 SGHTA and CDR2 FQGNSA come from the germline V gene. CDR3 residues: CASSIDRNIQYF. CDR3 in DNA: TGTGCCAGCAGCATAGACAGAAACATTCAGTACTTC. The variable domain in full, with the rest retrieved from reference TRBV7-2 and TRBJ2-4, is GAGVSQSPSNKVTEKGKDVELRCDPISGHTALYWYRQSLGQGLEFLIYFQGNSAPDKSGLPSDRFSAERTGGSVSTLTIQRTQQEDSAVYLCASSIDRNIQYFGAGTRLSVL.

This clone was observed a single time. The V gene is TRBV5-1, the J gene TRBJ2-2; 7 bases fit TRBD1. CDR1 and CDR2 (germline): SGHRS, YFSETQ. The CDR3 is made up of 17 amino acids. V lost 4 bases, J lost 5 bases, and 14 bases stayed unmatched. The CDR3 coding sequence is TGCGCCAGCAGCCCCCAGCGAGGGGGCGCGTTTACCGGGGAGCTGTTTTTT. Its translation: CASSPQRGGAFTGELFF.

This rearrangement joins TRBV6-4 to TRBJ2-7; 8 bases agree with TRBD2. The V gene end was trimmed by 6 bases and the J gene end by 2 bases; junction bases not matched to a gene: 9. Looked up from germline, CDR1 is MRHNA and CDR2 is SNTAGT. The CDR3 runs 15 residues. In DNA, the CDR3 is TGTGCCAGCAGCCGAGAGGCGGGGGGTCCCTACGAGCAGTACTTC. Its protein is CASSREAGGPYEQYF.